This T cell receptor (beta chain) was sequenced in a study of early T cells in non-severe SARS-CoV-2 infection. Study-wide background: With bulk RNA from unsorted whole blood as input, sequencing yielded unpaired chains.

Findings of the study overall: Anti-spike CD8 specificities were favored by VDJdb matching, whose results missed private and CD4 specificities.

This CDR3 is 14 amino acids long. Trimming left V 1 base short and J 0 bases short, with 7 bases between. Germline CDR1 and CDR2: SGHRS and YFSETQ. The library protocol tagged individual cDNA molecules with unique molecular identifiers. TCRdb processed the 5' RACE reads anew with MiXCR; each CDR3 protein has one entry. The sample comprises some 50,000 distinct CDR3 sequences, over 7% of which are singletons, and about a fifth rests with the top ten. This clonotype was counted a few times. Its specificity is unknown. This TCR came from an adult who was a healthcare worker with PCR-confirmed SARS-CoV-2 infection or an uninfected control (not recorded which). Sequencing input: whole blood. V and J are TRBV5-1 and TRBJ1-2, with D unresolved. In DNA form, the CDR3 reads TGCGCCAGCAGCTTGCAACCGACTAACTATGGCTACACCTTC. Residues: CASSLQPTNYGYTF.